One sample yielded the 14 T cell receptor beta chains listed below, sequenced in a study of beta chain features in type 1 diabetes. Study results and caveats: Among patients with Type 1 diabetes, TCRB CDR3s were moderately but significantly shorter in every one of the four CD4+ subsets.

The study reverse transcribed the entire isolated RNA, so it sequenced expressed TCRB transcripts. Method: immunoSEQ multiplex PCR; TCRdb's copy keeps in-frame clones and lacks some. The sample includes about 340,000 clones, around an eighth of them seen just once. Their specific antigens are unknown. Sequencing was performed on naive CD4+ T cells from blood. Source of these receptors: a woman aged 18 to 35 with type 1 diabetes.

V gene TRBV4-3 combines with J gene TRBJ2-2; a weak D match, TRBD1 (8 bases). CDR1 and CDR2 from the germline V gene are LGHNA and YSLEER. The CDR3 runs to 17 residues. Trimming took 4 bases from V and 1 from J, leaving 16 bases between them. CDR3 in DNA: TGCGCCAGCAGCCGGAAAACAGGGGGGGAGAACACCGGGGAGCTGTTTTTT. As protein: CASSRKTGGENTGELFF.

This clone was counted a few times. CDR3 bases: TGTGCCAGTAGGGGGGGGTGGAGCACAGATACGCAGTATTTT. This translates into CASRGGWSTDTQYF. The rearrangement joins TRBV19 to TRBJ2-3; 7 bases agree with TRBD2. V dropped 6 bases and J dropped 0; count of bases not matched to a gene: 3. Germline loops: CDR1 LNHDA, CDR2 SQIVND (reference sequence). CDR3 length equals 14 residues.

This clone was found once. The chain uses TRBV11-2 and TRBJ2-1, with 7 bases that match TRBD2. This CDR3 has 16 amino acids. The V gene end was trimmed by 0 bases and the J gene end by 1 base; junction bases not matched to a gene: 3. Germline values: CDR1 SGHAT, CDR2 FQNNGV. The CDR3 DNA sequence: TGTGCCAGCAGCTTAGATGGAGCGGGATCCTACAATGAGCAGTTCTTC. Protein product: CASSLDGAGSYNEQFF. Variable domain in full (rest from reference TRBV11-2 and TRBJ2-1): EAGVAQSPRYKIIEKRQSVAFWCNPISGHATLYWYQQILGQGPKLLIQFQNNGVVDDSQLPKDRFSAERLKGVDSTLKIQPAKLEDSAVYLCASSLDGAGSYNEQFFGPGTRLTVL.

In DNA form, the CDR3 reads TGTGCCAGTTCCGACAGCCTAGCCAAAAACATTCAGTACTTC. It specifies CASSDSLAKNIQYF. The rearrangement uses TRBV18 and TRBJ2-4; D is perhaps TRBD1 (5 bases). The CDR3 sequence is 14 residues long. In germline, CDR1 is KGHSH, CDR2 LQKENI. V lost 9 bases, J lost 0 bases, and 12 bases lay in between.

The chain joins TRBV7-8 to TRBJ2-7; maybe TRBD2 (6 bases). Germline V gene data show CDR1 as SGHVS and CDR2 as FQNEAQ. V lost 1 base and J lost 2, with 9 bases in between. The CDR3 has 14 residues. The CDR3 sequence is CASSLEGGTYEQYF. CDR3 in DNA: TGTGCCAGCAGCTTAGAGGGAGGTACCTACGAGCAGTACTTC.

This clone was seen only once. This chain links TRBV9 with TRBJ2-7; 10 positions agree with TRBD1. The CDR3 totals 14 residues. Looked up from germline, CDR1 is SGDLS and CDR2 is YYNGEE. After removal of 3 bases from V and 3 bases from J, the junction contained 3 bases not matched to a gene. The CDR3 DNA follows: TGTGCCAGCAGCGCCGGACAGGGGGACTACGAGCAGTACTTC. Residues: CASSAGQGDYEQYF.

The CDR3 DNA is TGCGCCAGCAGCTTGGAGTCTAGCGGGAGTACCACAGATACGCAGTATTTT. This translates into CASSLESSGSTTDTQYF. This chain connects TRBV5-1 to TRBJ2-3; 10 bases fit TRBD2. The J segment lost 2 bases and the V segment lost 0 bases, leaving 6 bases of the junction unmatched. The CDR3 is 17 amino acids. Germline CDR1 reads SGHRS; CDR2 reads YFSETQ.

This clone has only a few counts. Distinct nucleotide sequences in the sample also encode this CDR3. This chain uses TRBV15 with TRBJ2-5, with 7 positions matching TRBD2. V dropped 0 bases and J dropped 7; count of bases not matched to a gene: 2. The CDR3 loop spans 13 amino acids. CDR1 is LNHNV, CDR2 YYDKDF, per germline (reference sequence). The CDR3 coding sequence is TGTGCCACCAGCAGAGATGGGAGGGGGACCCAGTACTTC. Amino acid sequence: CATSRDGRGTQYF.

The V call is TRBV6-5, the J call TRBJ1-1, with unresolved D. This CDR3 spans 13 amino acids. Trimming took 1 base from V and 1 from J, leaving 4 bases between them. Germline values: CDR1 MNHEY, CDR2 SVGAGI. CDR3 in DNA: TGTGCCAGCAGTTACTGGCCGAACACTGAAGCTTTCTTT. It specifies CASSYWPNTEAFF.

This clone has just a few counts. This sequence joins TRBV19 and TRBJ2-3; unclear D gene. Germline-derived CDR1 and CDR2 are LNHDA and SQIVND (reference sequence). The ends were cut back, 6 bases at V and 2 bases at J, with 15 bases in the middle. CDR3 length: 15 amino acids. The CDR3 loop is CASSPEVVVTDTQYF. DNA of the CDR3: TGTGCCAGTAGCCCCGAGGTGGTGGTCACAGATACGCAGTATTTT.

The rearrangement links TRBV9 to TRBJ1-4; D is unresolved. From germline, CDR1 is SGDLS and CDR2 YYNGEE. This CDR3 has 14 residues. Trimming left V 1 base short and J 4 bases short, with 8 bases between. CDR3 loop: CASSVHSGNEKLFF. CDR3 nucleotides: TGTGCCAGCAGCGTACACTCGGGTAATGAAAAACTGTTTTTT.

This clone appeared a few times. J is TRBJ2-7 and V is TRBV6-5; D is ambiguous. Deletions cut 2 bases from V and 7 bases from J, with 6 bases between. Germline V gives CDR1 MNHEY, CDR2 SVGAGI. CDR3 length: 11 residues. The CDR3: CASSYLGEQYV. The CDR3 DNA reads TGTGCCAGCAGTTACCTTGGGGAGCAGTACGTC.

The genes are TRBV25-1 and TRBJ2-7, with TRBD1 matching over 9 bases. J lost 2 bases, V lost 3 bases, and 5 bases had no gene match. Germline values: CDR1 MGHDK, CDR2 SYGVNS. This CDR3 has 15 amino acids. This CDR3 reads CASSDPGTGTYEQYF. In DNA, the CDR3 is TGTGCCAGCAGTGACCCCGGGACAGGGACCTACGAGCAGTACTTC.

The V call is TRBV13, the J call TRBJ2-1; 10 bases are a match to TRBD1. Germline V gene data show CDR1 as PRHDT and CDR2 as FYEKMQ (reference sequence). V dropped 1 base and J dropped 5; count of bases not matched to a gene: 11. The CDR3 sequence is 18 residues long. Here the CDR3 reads CASSLATGGAEWDNEQFF. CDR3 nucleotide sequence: TGTGCCAGCAGCTTAGCGACAGGGGGCGCAGAGTGGGACAATGAGCAGTTCTTC.